The rows below give T cell receptor beta chains drawn from one sample of a study of Ad26.COV2.S vaccination and SARS-CoV-2 variants. The protocol was immunoSEQ multiplex PCR, while the TCRdb copy is restricted to in-frame clones and leaves out a portion. The table lists about 400,000 clones, 80% to 90% of them singletons, with 3.5% in the top ten. This specimen consisted of peripheral blood, obtained in a trial of Ad26.COV2.S vaccine versus placebo. These receptors came from a person aged 18-60 years who received the Ad26.COV2.S COVID-19 vaccine or a placebo. Both conserved end residues are part of each CDR3. D genes are given only for firm matches. Expanded clones are given a class, and other clones once, few, many or no size at all.

once	TRBJ1-5	TRBD1	TRBV6-5	TGTGCCAGCAGGCGGGACAGAACGGGTGATCAGCCCCAGCATTTT	CASRRDRTGDQPQHF
NA	TRBJ1-1	TRBD1	TRBV10-3	TGTGCCATCAGAAGGGACAGGGAAAACACTGAAGCTTTCTTT	CAIRRDRENTEAFF
NA	TRBJ2-6	NA	TRBV2	TGTGCCAGCAGTCGGAACGGGGTCCGCCGCTCTGGGGCCAACGTCCTGACTTTC	CASSRNGVRRSGANVLTF
NA	TRBJ1-5	NA	TRBV12-3/TRBV12-4	TGTGCCAGCAGGTGGGGCAATCAGCCCCAGCATTTT	CASRWGNQPQHF
NA	TRBJ2-3	TRBD2	TRBV2	TGTGCCATCAAGGCGGGACTAGTATCGGATACGCAGTATTTT	CAIKAGLVSDTQYF
NA	TRBJ2-2	NA	TRBV19	TGTGCCAGTAGTATAACGGGGATGACGAACACCGGGGAGCTGTTTTTT	CASSITGMTNTGELFF
NA	TRBJ1-5	TRBD1	TRBV27	TGTGCCAGCAGTTTAACGGGACAGGGGGCGCGAAGTCAGCCCCAGCATTTT	CASSLTGQGARSQPQHF
NA	TRBJ1-4	NA	TRBV5-1	TGCGCCAGCAGAAAGTCCGGGACTGGGAATGAAAAACTGTTTTTT	CASRKSGTGNEKLFF
NA	TRBJ1-1	NA	TRBV9	TGTGCCAGCAGCCCGCAGGGAGGGAACACTGAAGCTTTCTTT	CASSPQGGNTEAFF
NA	TRBJ2-2	TRBD1	TRBV10-3	TGTGCCATCAGTGAGTCGACAGGGGGCAGGGAGCTGTTTTTT	CAISESTGGRELFF
many	TRBJ2-3	NA	TRBV5-4	TGTGCCAGCACCCCCCGGGCCGATTCAGATACGCAGTATTTT	CASTPRADSDTQYF
NA	TRBJ2-1	NA	TRBV4-1	TGCGCCAGCAGCCAAGATTGGCAGGCCTACAATGAGCAGTTCTTC	CASSQDWQAYNEQFF
NA	TRBJ2-2	NA	TRBV7-6	TGTGCCAGCAGCTTCGGGACACCCAACACCGGGGAGCTGTTTTTT	CASSFGTPNTGELFF
NA	TRBJ1-2	NA	TRBV2	TGTGCCAGCAACCCGGGCCGGGGGAATGCCCACTATGGCTACACCTTC	CASNPGRGNAHYGYTF
NA	TRBJ2-3	NA	TRBV4-1	TGCGCCAGCAGCCAACCGGCAGATACGCAGTATTTT	CASSQPADTQYF
NA	TRBJ1-5	NA	TRBV6-6	TGTGCCAGCAGTTACGGCAATCAGCCCCAGCATTTT	CASSYGNQPQHF
NA	TRBJ2-2	TRBD2	TRBV4-1	TGCGCCAGCAGCCAAGGTCAGGTGCGGGGGGGCGACGGGGAGCTGTTTTTT	CASSQGQVRGGDGELFF
NA	TRBJ2-5	NA	TRBV5-1	TGCGCCAGCAGCTTCAACAGGGAAGAGACCCAGTACTTC	CASSFNREETQYF
NA	TRBJ2-1	NA	TRBV30	TGTGCCTGGACTCACGGTAGCGAGCAGTTCTTC	CAWTHGSEQFF
NA	TRBJ2-5	TRBD1	TRBV5-1	TGCGCCAGCAGCCCGGGACAGGGAAGGGAGACCCAGTACTTC	CASSPGQGRETQYF
NA	TRBJ2-3	NA	TRBV21-1	TGTGCCAGCAGCAGAAACTACACAGATACGCAGTATTTT	CASSRNYTDTQYF
NA	TRBJ2-3	NA	TRBV30	TGTGCCTTACACCCCTTCACAGATACGCAGTATTTT	CALHPFTDTQYF
NA	TRBJ1-2	NA	TRBV29-1	TGCAGCGTGAAGGGACCGCTCTATGGCTACACCTTC	CSVKGPLYGYTF
NA	TRBJ1-2	NA	TRBV29-1	TGCAGCGTTGCCCAGGGTGGAGCGAATGGCTACACCTTC	CSVAQGGANGYTF
NA	TRBJ2-7	NA	TRBV11-2	TGTGCCAGCAGCTTATTGGGGGAAACCTACGAGCAGTACTTC	CASSLLGETYEQYF
NA	TRBJ1-3	NA	TRBV7-2	TGTGCCAGCAGCTTAGGATTGGGAAAAACCATATATTTT	CASSLGLGKTIYF
NA	TRBJ2-5	TRBD2	TRBV10-2	TGCGCCAGCGCTAGCGGGGGTGGAGAGACCCAGTACTTC	CASASGGGETQYF
NA	TRBJ2-7	NA	TRBV6-2/TRBV6-3	TGTGCCAGCAGTTACGAGGGCCCTCACTACGAGCAGTACTTC	CASSYEGPHYEQYF
few	TRBJ1-2	NA	TRBV6-5	TGTGCCAGCAGTTCAGGGACGAACCTTAACTATGGCTACACCTTC	CASSSGTNLNYGYTF
NA	TRBJ1-6	NA	TRBV11-2	TGTGCCAGCAGCTTAGGAAGCAGGGTTTCACCCCTCCACTTT	CASSLGSRVSPLHF
NA	TRBJ1-1	NA	TRBV10-3	TGTGCCATCAGTGTTGGGGGGACAACTGAAGCTTTCTTT	CAISVGGTTEAFF
NA	TRBJ2-1	TRBD1	TRBV11-2	TGTGCCAGCAGCGCACGCCTGGGACAGTTCTCCTACAATGAGCAGTTCTTC	CASSARLGQFSYNEQFF